The rows below give T cell receptor beta chains drawn from one sample of a study of fetal regulatory T cell absence and autoimmunity. Profiling relied on immunoSEQ multiplex PCR, and the TCRdb table lists in-frame clones only, not all of them. The table records 95,000 to 100,000 clones, roughly 70% of them present only once. The sequenced sample consisted of pancreas tissue. The source of these receptors is a male donor with IPEX syndrome. The CDR3 runs from the conserved cysteine through the conserved F or W. Fields, in order: D gene, J gene, V gene, CDR3 length, clone size, CDR3 DNA, CDR3 protein. D genes are given only for firm matches. Size tells how often a clone was seen (once, few, many) or the class of an expanded clone, and some rows leave it out.

TRBD2	TRBJ2-7	TRBV2	15	-	TGTGCCAGCAGCCTACTAGCGGCCAATTCCTACGAGCAGTACTTC	CASSLLAANSYEQYF
TRBD1	TRBJ1-5	TRBV5-6	16	-	TGTGCCAGCAGCGGGGGGGGACAGTCCGAAAATCAGCCCCAGCATTTT	CASSGGGQSENQPQHF
-	TRBJ2-7	TRBV10-3	11	-	TGTGCCATCAGGAGCGACTACGAGCAGTACTTC	CAIRSDYEQYF
TRBD2	TRBJ2-3	TRBV2	15	-	TGTGCCAGCAGTGAAGGGACTAGCGAGACAGATACGCAGTATTTT	CASSEGTSETDTQYF
TRBD1	TRBJ2-7	TRBV7-2	15	-	TGTGCCAGCAGCTATCCCCGGACAGGCTCCTACGAGCAGTACTTC	CASSYPRTGSYEQYF
-	TRBJ1-5	TRBV6-1	16	-	TGTGCCAGCAGTGAAGGGCCACCACGTTACTATCAGCCCCAGCATTTT	CASSEGPPRYYQPQHF
-	TRBJ1-1	TRBV30	11	-	TGTGCCTGGAGTGACAACACTGAAGCTTTCTTT	CAWSDNTEAFF
-	TRBJ1-1	TRBV29-1	12	-	TGCAGCGCACGAGACTACAAGGCTGAAGCTTTCTTT	CSARDYKAEAFF
TRBD1	TRBJ1-6	TRBV9	14	-	TGTGCCAGCAGCGCAGGGGGCGATAATTCACCCCTCCACTTT	CASSAGGDNSPLHF
-	TRBJ1-5	TRBV27	13	-	TGTGCCAGCAGTTCTTTTATTAATCAGCCCCAGCATTTT	CASSSFINQPQHF
-	TRBJ2-7	TRBV4-1	15	few	TGCGCCAGCAGCCAAGAGGAGATCGGGGCCAACGAGCAGTACTTC	CASSQEEIGANEQYF
TRBD1	TRBJ1-2	TRBV10-3	13	once	TGTGCCATCAGTGAGGACAGGGGCTATGGCTACACCTTC	CAISEDRGYGYTF
TRBD2	TRBJ2-1	TRBV10-2	17	-	TGCGCCAGCAGGCCGCCGCTTAGCGGGCCCTCCTACAATGAGCAGTTCTTC	CASRPPLSGPSYNEQFF
-	TRBJ2-7	TRBV27	13	-	TGTGCCAGCAGTTTGGGCAGGCACTACGAGCAGTACTTC	CASSLGRHYEQYF
TRBD1	TRBJ1-2	TRBV6-1	17	-	TGTGCCAGCAGTGAAGCGCGTGACAGGGGGCTCATCTATGGCTACACCTTC	CASSEARDRGLIYGYTF
TRBD2	TRBJ2-1	TRBV7-6	16	-	TGTGCCAGCAGCGTCACCGGGACTAGCGTCTACAATGAGCAGTTCTTC	CASSVTGTSVYNEQFF
-	TRBJ1-5	TRBV15	17	-	TGTGCCACCAGCCAGAGTGGTGGGGTACTGGGCAATCAGCCCCAGCATTTT	CATSQSGGVLGNQPQHF
TRBD2	TRBJ2-7	TRBV9	13	-	TGTGCCAGCAGCGTCGGCGGGGGGAACGAGCAGTACTTC	CASSVGGGNEQYF
TRBD1	TRBJ1-5	TRBV6-6	14	-	TGTGCCAGCAGGGACAGGAAGGGCAATCAGCCCCAGCATTTT	CASRDRKGNQPQHF
-	TRBJ1-2	TRBV4-1	14	-	TGCGCCAGCAGCCAAGATAGAGCTAACTATGGCTACACCTTC	CASSQDRANYGYTF
-	TRBJ1-2	TRBV7-2	15	-	TGTGCCAGCAGCTTAGCGAGGACGCCCAGCTATGGCTACACCTTC	CASSLARTPSYGYTF
-	TRBJ2-1	TRBV19	14	-	TGTGCCAGTAGTATCAACCCTTTTAACAATGAGCAGTTCTTC	CASSINPFNNEQFF
-	TRBJ1-2	TRBV4-3	15	-	TGCGCCAGCAGCAGGACCACCCGGGGAGGCTATGGCTACACCTTC	CASSRTTRGGYGYTF
TRBD2	TRBJ2-3	TRBV5-6	16	-	TGTGCCAGCAGCTACTCACTAGCGGGGCTCACAGATACGCAGTATTTT	CASSYSLAGLTDTQYF
-	TRBJ2-1	TRBV19	14	-	TGTGCCAGTAGTATTTCGGCTCGATACAATGAGCAGTTCTTC	CASSISARYNEQFF
-	TRBJ1-2	TRBV29-1	13	-	TGCAGCTCTGAACAGGGAGAGAACTATGGCTACACCTTC	CSSEQGENYGYTF
-	TRBJ1-1	TRBV5-5	12	-	TGTGCCAGCAGACACATGAACACTGAAGCTTTCTTT	CASRHMNTEAFF
TRBD2	TRBJ2-3	TRBV2	12	-	TGTGCCAGCAGTGAGGGGGGGGATACGCAGTATTTT	CASSEGGDTQYF
-	TRBJ1-2	TRBV20-1	11	few	TGCAGTGCTGGCGGTGGAGATGGCTACACCTTC	CSAGGGDGYTF
TRBD1	TRBJ1-1	TRBV6-5	15	-	TGTGCCAGCAGTTACTCGGCAGGGGGGAACACTGAAGCTTTCTTT	CASSYSAGGNTEAFF
TRBD1	TRBJ2-3	TRBV10-3	16	-	TGTGCCATCAGTGAGTCGAGGGGGCGTCGCACAGATACGCAGTATTTT	CAISESRGRRTDTQYF
-	TRBJ1-2	TRBV1	14	once	TGCACCAGCAGCCAAGATGTAGGCAACTATGGCTACACCTTC	CTSSQDVGNYGYTF
TRBD1	TRBJ2-7	TRBV9	17	-	TGTGCCAGCAGCGTCCCCCTTCGGGACAGGGAGTTCGACGAGCAGTACTTC	CASSVPLRDREFDEQYF